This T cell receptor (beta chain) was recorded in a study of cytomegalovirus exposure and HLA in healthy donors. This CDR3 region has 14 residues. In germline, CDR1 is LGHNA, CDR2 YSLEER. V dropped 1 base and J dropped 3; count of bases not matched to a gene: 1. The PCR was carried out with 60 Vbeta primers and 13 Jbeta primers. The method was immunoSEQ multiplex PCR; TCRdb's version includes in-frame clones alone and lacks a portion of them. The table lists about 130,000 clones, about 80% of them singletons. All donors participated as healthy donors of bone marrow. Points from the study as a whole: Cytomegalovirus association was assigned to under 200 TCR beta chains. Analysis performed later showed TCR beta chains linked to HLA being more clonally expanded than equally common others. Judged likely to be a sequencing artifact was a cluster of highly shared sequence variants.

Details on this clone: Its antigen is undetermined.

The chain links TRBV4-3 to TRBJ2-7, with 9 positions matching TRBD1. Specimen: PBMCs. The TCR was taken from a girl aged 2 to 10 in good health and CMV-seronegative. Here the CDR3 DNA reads TGCGCCAGCAGCCAAGGGGGACAGGGCTACGAGCAGTACTTC. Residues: CASSQGGQGYEQYF.